A selection of T cell receptor beta chains follows, all from one sample in a study of early T cells in non-severe SARS-CoV-2 infection. TCRdb re-analysed the 5' RACE reads in MiXCR, keeping a single row per CDR3 protein. The table shows about 60,000 distinct CDR3 sequences, with 20% occurring only once. Sequenced here: whole blood, sampled at baseline. The receptor source for this set is an adult who was a healthcare worker with PCR-confirmed SARS-CoV-2 infection or an uninfected control (not recorded which). Both conserved end residues are part of each CDR3. The D gene is left open where the match is weak. A clone size is listed for some rows: how often the clone was seen (once, few, many), or a class if it is expanded.

TRBD1 TRBJ1-1 TRBV19 NA TGTGCCAGTAGTATAGTGAACAGGGGTGAAGCTTTCTTT CASSIVNRGEAFF
NA TRBJ2-3 TRBV18 once TGTGCCAGCTCACCAGGGCAGAGAGATACGCAGTATTTT CASSPGQRDTQYF
NA TRBJ1-4 TRBV3-1 NA TGTGCCAGCAGCCAGCGCGGGTCTAATGAAAAACTGTTTTTT CASSQRGSNEKLFF
NA TRBJ2-2 TRBV11-2 once TGTGCCAGCAGCTTAACACAGGGAGGGCCCGGGGAGCTGTTTTTT CASSLTQGGPGELFF
NA TRBJ1-5 TRBV7-9 NA TGTGCCAGCAGCTTAGTGGGGGCTCAGCCCCAGCATTTT CASSLVGAQPQHF
NA TRBJ1-1 TRBV5-1 few TGCGCCAGCAGCCCGCCGGGGGCTGAAGCTTTCTTT CASSPPGAEAFF
TRBD2 TRBJ2-3 TRBV3-1 few TGTGCCAGCAGCCGCGGACTAGCGGGGGGGAGCACAGATACGCAGTATTTT CASSRGLAGGSTDTQYF
TRBD1 TRBJ2-1 TRBV7-9 few TGTGCCAGCAGCCGGAGGGACAGGGATACCTACAATGAGCAGTTCTTC CASSRRDRDTYNEQFF
NA TRBJ2-5 TRBV7-6 NA TGTGCCAGCAGCCGGCGGGCTAGCAGGCAAGAGACCCAGTACTTC CASSRRASRQETQYF
TRBD1 TRBJ2-5 TRBV7-9 many TGTGCCAGCAGATCCTTACAGGGGCTTCAAGAGACCCAGTACTTC CASRSLQGLQETQYF
TRBD2 TRBJ2-3 TRBV14 few TGTGCCAGCAGCCAAGATCGAAGGCCTAGCGGGGTCAAAGATACGCAGTATTTT CASSQDRRPSGVKDTQYF
NA TRBJ1-1 TRBV2 few TGTGCCAGCGGCACAGGGAGAAAAACGAACACTGAAGCTTTCTTT CASGTGRKTNTEAFF
TRBD2 TRBJ2-2 TRBV6-1 NA TGTGCCAGCAGGGTCGCAGCGGGGGGATTCGGGGAGCTGTTTTTT CASRVAAGGFGELFF
NA TRBJ1-4 TRBV30 few TGTGCCTGGAGCGATCTACGTGAAAAACTGTTTTTT CAWSDLREKLFF
NA TRBJ2-2 TRBV21-1 few TGTGCCAGCCTAAAGGGGCCGAACACCGGGGAGCTGTTTTTT CASLKGPNTGELFF
NA TRBJ2-3 TRBV3-1 NA TGTGCCAGCAGCCAAGCCGGAGCAGCAAGGAATACGCAGTATTTT CASSQAGAARNTQYF
NA TRBJ1-5 TRBV18 once TGTGCCAGCTCACCAACCGGGCCACATCAGCCCCAGCATTTT CASSPTGPHQPQHF
NA TRBJ2-3 TRBV2 many TGTGCCAGCGTTATGGGGACCCGACCCTCCACAGATACGCAGTATTTT CASVMGTRPSTDTQYF
NA TRBJ2-3 TRBV27 NA TGTGCCACCAGGCGGGTATTCACAGATACGCAGTATTTT CATRRVFTDTQYF
NA TRBJ2-1 TRBV6-5 NA TGTGCCAGCAGTTACTCGGACAGCTCCTACAATGAGCAGTTCTTC CASSYSDSSYNEQFF
NA TRBJ2-5 TRBV11-2 NA TGTGCCAGCAGCCCTACAGGACAGCAAGAGACCCAGTACTTC CASSPTGQQETQYF
NA TRBJ1-1 TRBV10-1 NA TGCGCCAGCAGCCAAGAGATATCGAATGAAGCTTTCTTT CASSQEISNEAFF
NA TRBJ1-4 TRBV2 NA TGTGCCAGCAGTGTTCCCAGTAGCGGCAATGAAAAACTGTTTTTT CASSVPSSGNEKLFF
NA TRBJ1-2 TRBV6-1 many TGTGCCAGCAGTGAACTAAGGATCGGCTATGGCTACACCTTC CASSELRIGYGYTF
NA TRBJ1-1 TRBV27 NA TGTGCCAGCAGTTTCGGCTCTACGTGGTACACTGAAGCTTTCTTT CASSFGSTWYTEAFF
NA TRBJ2-7 TRBV30 few TGTGCCTGGAGCCCCCTAGGACTCTACGAGCAGTACTTC CAWSPLGLYEQYF
TRBD1 TRBJ2-7 TRBV10-2 NA TGCGCCAGCAGTGAGTCGAGGACAGGGGACGAGCAGTACTTC CASSESRTGDEQYF
TRBD1 TRBJ1-1 TRBV5-4 many TGTGCCAGCAGCCCACCGACAGGGGTTGACACTGAAGCTTTCTTT CASSPPTGVDTEAFF
TRBD1 TRBJ2-2 TRBV30 NA TGTGCCTGGGGACCAGGGGGCGACACCGGGGAGCTGTTTTTT CAWGPGGDTGELFF
NA TRBJ2-5 TRBV20-1 NA TGCAGTGCTAGAGAGGGCTACCGGGAGACCCAGTACTTC CSAREGYRETQYF
TRBD2 TRBJ2-7 TRBV7-8 few TGTGCCAGCCTACTAGCGGCCTACTCCTACGAGCAGTACTTC CASLLAAYSYEQYF
TRBD1 TRBJ2-4 TRBV7-9 many TGTGCCAGCAGCTTGGACAGGGCGGACATTCAGTACTTC CASSLDRADIQYF
NA TRBJ2-1 TRBV6-6 NA TGTGCCAGCAGTTACGCGTCCGGTGCTGAGCAGTTCTTC CASSYASGAEQFF
NA TRBJ2-2 TRBV29-1 few TGCAGCGTTGAAGGGCCAGTCAACGCCGGGGAGCTGTTTTTT CSVEGPVNAGELFF
TRBD1 TRBJ1-5 TRBV7-2 NA TGTGCCAGCAGCGCTCAGGGGGCGAATCAGCCCCAGCATTTT CASSAQGANQPQHF
TRBD1 TRBJ1-4 TRBV2 NA TGTGCCAGCACGGGACAGGGAGTCTCCAATGAAAAACTGTTTTTT CASTGQGVSNEKLFF
TRBD2 TRBJ2-1 TRBV5-1 many TGCGCCAGCAGCTCCTCGAGCGGGGGGGCCTACAATGAGCAGTTCTTC CASSSSSGGAYNEQFF
TRBD1 TRBJ2-7 TRBV5-1 NA TGCGCCAGCAGCCCGAGACAGGGGGCTTCCTACGAGCAGTACTTC CASSPRQGASYEQYF
NA TRBJ2-3 TRBV2 NA TGTGCCAGCAGTGGACGAGAGGGGCAGTATTTT CASSGREGQYF
NA TRBJ1-2 TRBV12-3/TRBV12-4 many TGTGCCAGTTCCCCGATCCGGTCTGGTGGCTACACCTTC CASSPIRSGGYTF
NA TRBJ1-5 TRBV6-1 few TGTGCCAGCAGTGAGGGGGTGAAGCCCCAGCATTTT CASSEGVKPQHF
NA TRBJ1-1 TRBV12-3/TRBV12-4 NA TGTGCCAGCAGTTTAGCGCTTACCGGGGGGACTGAAGCTTTCTTT CASSLALTGGTEAFF
NA TRBJ2-7 TRBV28 few TGTGCCAGCAGTCGACAAAACGAGCAGTACTTC CASSRQNEQYF
NA TRBJ2-4 TRBV20-1 few TGCAGTGCTAGGACTGGGGGCTACATTCAGTACTTC CSARTGGYIQYF